This TCR beta chain was obtained from a study of siplizumab effects on memory and regulatory T cells. Details on this clone: The antigen is not known.

V shed 3 bases and J 7 bases; nucleotides not matched to a gene: 8. Germline V gene data show CDR1 as MNHNS and CDR2 as SASEGT. The CDR3 spans 14 residues. Assay: immunoSEQ multiplex PCR; the TCRdb copy retains only in-frame clones and omits some. In the table there are about 100,000 clones, 94% of which are singletons. Findings of the study overall: Memory cells that were CD4+ and unstimulated gave rise to alloreactive sequences, which siplizumab significantly reduced. Tregs that proliferated in siplizumab cultures did not have their suppressive function confirmed. Roughly 80-96% of proliferating clones (CD4+ or CD8+) could not be assigned a naive or memory phenotype. The apparent diversity of naive T cells exceeded that of memory cells, and naive T cells seemed to make a major contribution to the alloresponse.

What was sequenced was non-Treg CD4+ T cells sorted from blood. The chain employs TRBV6-1 and TRBJ2-7; 8 bases map to TRBD1. The sequence was collected from a human donor in good health. The CDR3, as DNA: TGTGCCAGCAGTGAGATTAGGACAGGGCGGGAGCAGTACTTC. Translating it yields CASSEIRTGREQYF.